These 5 T cell receptor beta chains came from one sample sequenced in a study of T cells in Graves' hyperthyroidism and ophthalmopathy. RNA transcripts yielded amplified TCR beta CDR3 regions. With the HTBI primer set, the TCR CDR3 went through a first round of RT-PCR. TCRdb re-analysed the multiplex PCR reads in MiXCR, keeping a single row per CDR3 protein. The sample has about 700,000 distinct CDR3 sequences; nearly 45% are singletons. Sequences were obtained from peripheral blood or thyroid tissue (not recorded which). These receptors were taken from an adult man with Graves' disease, either hyperthyroidism or ophthalmopathy (not recorded which).

The chain joins TRBV29-1 to TRBJ1-1; D is possibly TRBD1 (5 bases). This CDR3 has 12 amino acids. The germline V and J ends were trimmed by 7 bases and 7 bases, with 16 bases remaining between them. From germline, CDR1 is SQVTM and CDR2 ANQGSEA. CDR3 sequence (DNA): TGCAGCGCTGCAGGGTTTGGTTTTGAAGCTTTCTTT. This gives the protein CSAAGFGFEAFF.

This clonotype showed up many times. V usage is TRBV7-9 and J usage is TRBJ1-5; D call uncertain. This CDR3 has 14 residues. Germline CDR1 and CDR2: SEHNR and FQNEAQ (reference sequence). V was clipped by 1 base and J by 2 bases, with 6 bases between them. CDR3 sequence reads: CASSLGWGNQPQHF. DNA for the CDR3: TGTGCCAGCAGCTTAGGGTGGGGCAATCAGCCCCAGCATTTT.

The chain couples TRBV2 to TRBJ1-2, with D possibly being TRBD1 (6 bases). This CDR3 is built from 13 residues. V was pared by 7 bases and J by 6 bases, with 15 bases between. CDR1 is SNHLY and CDR2 is FYNNEI in the germline V gene. The CDR3 protein is CASTYRDRDGYTF. CDR3 bases: TGTGCCAGCACCTACAGGGATCGAGATGGCTACACCTTC.

This clonotype turned up a few times. This chain's CDR3 is CASSLVGSGPYEQYF. DNA for the CDR3: TGTGCCAGCAGCTTAGTAGGGTCAGGGCCCTACGAGCAGTACTTC. The V and J genes are TRBV7-9 and TRBJ2-7; D perhaps matches TRBD1 (5 bases). The V and J ends lost 1 base and 2 bases respectively, with 12 bases between them. This CDR3 has 15 residues. Germline CDR1 and CDR2: SEHNR and FQNEAQ (reference sequence).

Worth noting for this clonotype: This may stem from a read error, because a much larger clone lies one nucleotide away. In nucleotides, the CDR3 is TGTGCCAGCAGTCCCGGACTAGCGGGAGGGCCCCAGACCCAGTACTTC. It yields the protein CASSPGLAGGPQTQYF. The gene calls are TRBV6-2 or TRBV6-3 and TRBJ2-5; 15 bases line up with TRBD2. V was clipped by 5 bases and J by 6 bases; unmatched bases: 7. The CDR3 runs to 16 residues. CDR1 MNHEY and CDR2 SVGEGT come from the germline V gene.